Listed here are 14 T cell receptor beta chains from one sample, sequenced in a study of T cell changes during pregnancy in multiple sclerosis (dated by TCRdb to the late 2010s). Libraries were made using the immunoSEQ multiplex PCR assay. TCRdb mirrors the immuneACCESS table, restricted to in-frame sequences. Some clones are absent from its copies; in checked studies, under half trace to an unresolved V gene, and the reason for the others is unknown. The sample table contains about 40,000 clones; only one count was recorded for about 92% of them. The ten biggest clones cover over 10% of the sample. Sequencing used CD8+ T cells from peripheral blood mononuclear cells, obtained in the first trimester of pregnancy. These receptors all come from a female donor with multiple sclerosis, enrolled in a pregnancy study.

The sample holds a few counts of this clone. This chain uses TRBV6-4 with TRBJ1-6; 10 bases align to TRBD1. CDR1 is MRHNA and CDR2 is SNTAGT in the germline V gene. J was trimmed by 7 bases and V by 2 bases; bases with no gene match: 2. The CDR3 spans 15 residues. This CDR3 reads CASSDEGQGNSPLHF. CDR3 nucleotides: TGTGCCAGCAGTGACGAGGGACAGGGGAATTCACCCCTCCACTTT.

Here the CDR3 reads CASSLVEGYGYTF. The CDR3 region has the DNA TGTGCCAGCAGCTTAGTAGAGGGCTATGGCTACACCTTC. The chain joins TRBV11-2 to TRBJ1-2; D gene uncertain. V dropped 1 base and J dropped 4 bases, with 7 bases sitting between them. Germline assignment: CDR1 SGHAT and CDR2 FQNNGV. The CDR3 runs to 13 residues.

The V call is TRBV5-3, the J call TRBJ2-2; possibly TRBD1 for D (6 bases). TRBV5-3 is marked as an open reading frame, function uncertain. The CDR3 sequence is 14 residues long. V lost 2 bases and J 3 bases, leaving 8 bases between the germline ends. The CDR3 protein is CARSFGGDTGELFF. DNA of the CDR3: TGTGCCAGAAGCTTTGGGGGCGACACCGGGGAGCTGTTTTTT.

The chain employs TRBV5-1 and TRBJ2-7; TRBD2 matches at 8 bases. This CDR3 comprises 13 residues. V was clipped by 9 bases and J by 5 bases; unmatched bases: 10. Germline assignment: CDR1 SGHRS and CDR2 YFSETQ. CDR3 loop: CATWTSCSHEQYF. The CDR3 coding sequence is TGCGCCACCTGGACTAGCTGCAGCCACGAGCAGTACTTC.

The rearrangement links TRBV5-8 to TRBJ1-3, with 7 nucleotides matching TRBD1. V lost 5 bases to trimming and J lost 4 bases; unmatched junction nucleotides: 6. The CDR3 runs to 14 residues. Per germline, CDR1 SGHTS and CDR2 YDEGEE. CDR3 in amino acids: CASRQQGLGNTIYF. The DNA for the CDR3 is TGTGCCAGCAGACAACAGGGGCTCGGAAACACCATATATTTT. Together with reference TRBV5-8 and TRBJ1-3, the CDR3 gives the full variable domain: EAGVTQSPTHLIKTRGQQATLRCSPISGHTSVYWYQQALGLGLQFLLWYDEGEERNRGNFPPRFSGRQFPNYSSELNVNALELEDSALYLCASRQQGLGNTIYFGEGSWLTVV.

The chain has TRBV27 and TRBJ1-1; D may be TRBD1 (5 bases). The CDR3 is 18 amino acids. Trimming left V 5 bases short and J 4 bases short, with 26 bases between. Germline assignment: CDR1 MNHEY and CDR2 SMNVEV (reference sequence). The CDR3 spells CASSALTGEATVGTEAFF. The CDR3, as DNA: TGTGCCAGCAGTGCCTTAACAGGAGAAGCAACCGTGGGCACTGAAGCTTTCTTT.

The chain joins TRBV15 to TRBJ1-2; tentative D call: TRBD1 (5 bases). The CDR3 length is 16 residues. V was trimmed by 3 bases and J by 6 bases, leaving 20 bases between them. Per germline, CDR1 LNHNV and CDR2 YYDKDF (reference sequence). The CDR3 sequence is CATSSIGTSPPDGYTF. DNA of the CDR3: TGTGCCACCAGCAGCATTGGGACTTCTCCTCCGGATGGCTACACCTTC.

The CDR3: CASSLGLAGEQYF. The DNA of the CDR3 is TGTGCCAGCAGCTTGGGACTAGCGGGTGAGCAGTACTTC. The chain recombines TRBV7-6 with TRBJ2-7; 12 nucleotides agree with TRBD2. CDR1 SGHVS and CDR2 FNYEAQ come from the germline V gene. V lost 3 bases and J lost 7; bases outside the gene matches: 1. This CDR3 region has 13 residues.

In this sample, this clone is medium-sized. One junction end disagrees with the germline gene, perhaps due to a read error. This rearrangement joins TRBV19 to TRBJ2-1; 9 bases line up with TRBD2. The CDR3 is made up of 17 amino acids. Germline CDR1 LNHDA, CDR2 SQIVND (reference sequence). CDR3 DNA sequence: TGTGCCAGTAGTATAGATGCCGGGACTAGCTCCCACAATGAGCAGTTCTTC. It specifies CASSIDAGTSSHNEQFF.

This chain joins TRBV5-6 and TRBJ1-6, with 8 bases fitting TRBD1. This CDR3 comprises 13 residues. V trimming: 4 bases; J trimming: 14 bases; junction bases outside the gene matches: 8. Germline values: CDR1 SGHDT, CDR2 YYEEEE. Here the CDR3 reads CASSPGTGGSLHF. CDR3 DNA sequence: TGTGCCAGCAGCCCAGGGACAGGCGGGTCCCTCCACTTT.

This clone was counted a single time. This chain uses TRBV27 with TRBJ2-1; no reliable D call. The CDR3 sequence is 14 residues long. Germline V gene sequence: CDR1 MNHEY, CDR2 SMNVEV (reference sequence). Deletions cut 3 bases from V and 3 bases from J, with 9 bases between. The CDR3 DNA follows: TGTGCCAGCAGTTTGCAGTCAGTCTACAATGAGCAGTTCTTC. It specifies CASSLQSVYNEQFF.

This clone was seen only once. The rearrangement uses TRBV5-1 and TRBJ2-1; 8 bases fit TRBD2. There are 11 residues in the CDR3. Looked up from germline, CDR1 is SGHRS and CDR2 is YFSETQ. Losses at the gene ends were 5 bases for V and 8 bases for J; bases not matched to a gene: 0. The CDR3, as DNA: TGCGCCAGCAGTAGCGGGGATGAGCAGTTCTTC. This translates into CASSSGDEQFF.

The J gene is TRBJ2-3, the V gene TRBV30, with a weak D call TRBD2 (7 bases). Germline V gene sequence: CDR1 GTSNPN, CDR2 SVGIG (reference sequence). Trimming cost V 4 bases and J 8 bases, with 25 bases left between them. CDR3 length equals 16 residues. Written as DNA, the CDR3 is TGTGCCTGGAAAGGGAGGGGGGAGTTGGGCCCAGGTACGCAGTATTTT. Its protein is CAWKGRGELGPGTQYF.

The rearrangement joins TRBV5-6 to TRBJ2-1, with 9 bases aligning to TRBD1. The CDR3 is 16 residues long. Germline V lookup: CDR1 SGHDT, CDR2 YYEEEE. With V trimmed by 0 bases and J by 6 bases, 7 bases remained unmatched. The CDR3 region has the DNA TGTGCCAGCAGCTTGGCCACAGGGGGCCGCCTCAATGAGCAGTTCTTC. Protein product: CASSLATGGRLNEQFF.